This T cell receptor beta chain was identified in a study of monozygotic twins with cystic fibrosis. Study background: Library input was 2.5 to 3 micrograms of fragmented DNA, with 15 PCR cycles. Study-wide points: Monozygotic CF twins shared more identical nucleotide clonotypes than unrelated patients. No link emerged between shared CDR3 counts and age, concordance or severity. The repertoire was suggested to be naive-dominated, clonality median around 0.0095.

Regarding this clone: Its antigen is not known.

Only in-frame clones appear in the TCRdb table, and some are missing; sequencing was by immunoSEQ multiplex PCR. The sample includes approximately 23,000 clones, more than 75% of them seen just once. Sample: blood. The TCR comes from a woman under 40 with cystic fibrosis.

The CDR3 loop is CASSYGGQMNTEAFF. The DNA for the CDR3 is TGTGCCAGTAGTTACGGAGGGCAGATGAACACTGAAGCTTTCTTT. This sequence joins TRBV19 and TRBJ1-1; no reliable D call. The CDR3 is made up of 15 amino acids. Trimming removed 5 bases at V and 0 bases at J, with 13 bases between. In germline, CDR1 is LNHDA, CDR2 SQIVND (reference sequence).